The sequence of this TCR beta chain was determined in a study of T cell responses to AZD1222 COVID-19 vaccine. The length of the CDR3 is 15 residues. V lost 4 bases to trimming and J lost 7 bases; unmatched junction nucleotides: 9. Germline CDR1 is LNHNV and CDR2 is YYDKDF (reference sequence). The protocol was immunoSEQ multiplex PCR, while the TCRdb copy is restricted to in-frame clones and leaves out a portion. The table lists 140,000 to 150,000 clones, approximately 90% of them singletons, with about 3% in the top ten. The material sequenced was peripheral blood, taken on day 0 of MenACWY control vaccination. This clonotype was obtained from an adult in good health. The V gene is TRBV15, the J gene TRBJ1-4, with 7 positions matching TRBD1. The CDR3 loop is CATSINRGFGEKLFF. The CDR3, as DNA: TGTGCCACCAGCATTAACAGGGGATTCGGTGAAAAACTGTTTTTT. The whole variable domain, remainder taken from reference TRBV15 and TRBJ1-4, is DAMVIQNPRYQVTQFGKPVTLSCSQTLNHNVMYWYQQKSSQAPKLLFHYYDKDFNNEADTPDNFQSRRPNTSFCFLDIRSPGLGDTAMYLCATSINRGFGEKLFFGSGTQLSVL.